This T cell receptor beta chain was captured in a study of shared clonotypes between healthy human individuals. Study summary: Each donor's CD8 memory used one plate, CD8 naive two, each CD4 subset three.

CD4+ cells were split into CD45RA+ naive and CD45RA-negative memory subsets. Turning to this clone: Its target is not known.

Study-level points and caveats: Generally, naive subsets (rather than memory subsets) showed larger estimated richness.

Genomic DNA (from each subset) was split evenly across several immunoSEQ plates. This table comes from immunoSEQ multiplex PCR, and its TCRdb copy is limited to in-frame clones, with some not included. This table holds about 1.1 million clones, roughly 74% found once. Germline trimming cut 6 bases from V and 0 bases from J; bases unmatched to any gene: 7. The CDR3 spans 15 residues. Germline-derived CDR1 and CDR2 are MNHEY and SMNVEV (reference sequence). This chain joins TRBV27 and TRBJ2-7; TRBD2 aligns across 8 bases. The sequenced sample consisted of memory CD4+ T cells from PBMCs. Subset noted: CD45RA-negative fraction. The TCR was taken from a young man in good health. Some clones in this sample may be carry-over from other donors' samples. CDR3 coding DNA: TGTGCCAGCAGAGCGACTAGCGTCCTCTCCTACGAGCAGTACTTC. It codes for CASRATSVLSYEQYF.